This T cell receptor (beta chain) was found in a study of blood T cell repertoires in COVID-19. Clones were sequenced by immunoSEQ multiplex PCR, and TCRdb holds only the in-frame ones, with some missing. The sample consists of about 280,000 clones, around 88% of them appearing once. The CDR3 sequence is 16 residues long. Germline CDR1 reads SGHAT; CDR2 reads FQDESV (reference sequence). Germline trimming cut 3 bases from V and 6 bases from J; bases unmatched to any gene: 10. This receptor was taken from a woman aged 35 to 49 who had recovered from COVID-19. Sequencing was carried out using PBMCs or T cells enriched from blood (not recorded which). V is TRBV11-1 and J is TRBJ2-1; 8 positions agree with TRBD2. CDR3 residues: CASSFDGGTRGNEQFF. CDR3 DNA: TGTGCCAGCAGCTTCGATGGAGGGACTAGGGGCAATGAGCAGTTCTTC. Supplemented by reference TRBV11-1 and TRBJ2-1, the full variable domain reads EAEVAQSPRYKITEKSQAVAFWCDPISGHATLYWYRQILGQGPELLVQFQDESVVDDSQLPKDRFSAERLKGVDSTLKIQPAELGDSAMYLCASSFDGGTRGNEQFFGPGTRLTVL.